This T cell receptor beta chain was sequenced during a study of Ad26.COV2.S vaccination and SARS-CoV-2 variants. Study-level information: In the study, Ad26.COV2.S was injected intramuscularly once, or twice 56 days apart.

Repertoires were generated with immunoSEQ multiplex PCR, while TCRdb's copy carries only in-frame clones and drops some. The sample holds some 290,000 clones, approximately 86% seen once. Whole-study results and caveats: Participants in the vaccine arm had higher spike-specific TCR breadth; placebo recipients had lower. After vaccination, substantial breadth of spike-specific CD8+ and CD4+ responses was reported.

About this clone itself: Its target is not known.

Treatment here: about 20 received Ad26.COV2.S at low or high dose, single or two shots; roughly 5 received placebo; per-sample allocation not given. Specimens were obtained on day 63 following the first vaccine or placebo injection. The CDR3 covers 12 residues. CDR1 is MNHEY and CDR2 is SVGAGI in the germline V gene. With 5 bases removed from V and 5 bases from J, the gap between germline ends came to 9 bases. The clonotype originates from a person aged 18-65 years who received the Ad26.COV2.S COVID-19 vaccine or a placebo. The sample in question was peripheral blood, obtained in a trial of Ad26.COV2.S vaccine versus placebo. This chain connects TRBV6-5 to TRBJ1-1; perhaps TRBD1 as D (6 bases). Here the CDR3 reads CASSPGETEAFF. The CDR3 region has the DNA TGTGCCAGCAGTCCAGGGGAGACTGAAGCTTTCTTT.